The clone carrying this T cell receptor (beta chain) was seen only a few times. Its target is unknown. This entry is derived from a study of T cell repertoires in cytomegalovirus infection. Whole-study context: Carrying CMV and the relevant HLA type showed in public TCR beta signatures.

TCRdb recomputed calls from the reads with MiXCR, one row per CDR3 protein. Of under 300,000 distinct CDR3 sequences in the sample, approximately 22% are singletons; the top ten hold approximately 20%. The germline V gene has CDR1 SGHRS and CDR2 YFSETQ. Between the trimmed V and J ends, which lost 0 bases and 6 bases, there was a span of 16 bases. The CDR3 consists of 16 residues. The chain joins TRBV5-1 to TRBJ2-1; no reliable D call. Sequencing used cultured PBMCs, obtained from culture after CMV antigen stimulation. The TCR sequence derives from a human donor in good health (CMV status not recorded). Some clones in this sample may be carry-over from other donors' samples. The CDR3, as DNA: TGCGCCAGCAGCTTGGATCCAACTGGAACGGGCAATGAGCAGTTCTTC. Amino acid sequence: CASSLDPTGTGNEQFF.